A selection of T cell receptor beta chains follows, all from one sample in a study of response to subunit inactivated influenza vaccine. TCRdb redid the calling of the RT-PCR reads with MiXCR, one entry per CDR3 protein. The sample contains a few hundred thousand distinct CDR3 sequences, approximately 21% of which appear only once. The sample in question was PBMCs from blood, obtained approximately 22 months after vaccination. Source of these receptors: a man aged 50 to 69 who received an inactivated influenza vaccine. Each CDR3 is given with its conserved first and last residue. D genes are given only for firm matches. Not all rows give a size; the values are once, few, many and, for expanded clones, a class.

TRBJ1-1,NA,NA,14,TRBV7-9,CASSLDGFNTEAFF,TGTGCCAGCAGCTTAGACGGCTTCAACACTGAAGCTTTCTTT
TRBJ1-6,many,NA,13,TRBV6-1,CASSLGYNSPLHF,TGTGCCAGCAGCCTCGGGTATAATTCACCCCTCCACTTT
TRBJ1-2,few,NA,13,TRBV10-2,CASSSDAGYGYTF,TGCGCCAGCAGTTCGGACGCGGGCTATGGCTACACCTTC
TRBJ1-6,few,NA,13,TRBV29-1,CSARASYNSPLHF,TGCAGCGCGAGGGCCTCCTATAATTCACCCCTCCACTTT
TRBJ1-5,many,NA,15,TRBV5-4,CASSLAGSGNQPQHF,TGTGCCAGCAGCTTGGCAGGGTCGGGCAATCAGCCCCAGCATTTT
TRBJ1-1,NA,TRBD1,14,TRBV12-3/TRBV12-4,CASRDRGVGTEAFF,TGTGCCAGCAGAGACAGGGGGGTAGGTACTGAAGCTTTCTTT
TRBJ2-2,few,TRBD2,16,TRBV7-6,CASSLMGTTNTGELFF,TGTGCCAGCAGCTTAATGGGGACTACGAACACCGGGGAGCTGTTTTTT
TRBJ2-3,few,NA,17,TRBV4-2,CASSQDNSLSGTDTQYF,TGTGCCAGCAGCCAAGATAACTCGCTGAGTGGCACAGATACGCAGTATTTT
TRBJ2-2,NA,NA,15,TRBV30,CAWTRGTRMTGELFF,TGTGCCTGGACCCGTGGGACACGGATGACCGGGGAGCTGTTTTTT
TRBJ1-2,NA,NA,14,TRBV5-6,CASSVSGRAYGYTF,TGTGCCAGCAGCGTATCGGGACGGGCCTATGGCTACACCTTC
TRBJ2-5,NA,NA,15,TRBV7-9,CASSLSFGATKTQYF,TGTGCCAGCAGCTTAAGTTTCGGGGCGACCAAGACCCAGTACTTC
TRBJ1-1,NA,NA,13,TRBV29-1,CSTRVRGDTEAFF,TGCAGCACCCGGGTGCGGGGAGACACTGAAGCTTTCTTT
TRBJ2-7,NA,TRBD2,14,TRBV19,CASSILAGDYEQYF,TGTGCCAGTAGTATACTAGCGGGAGACTACGAGCAGTACTTC
TRBJ2-5,NA,TRBD1,15,TRBV7-9,CASSSGTGFQETQYF,TGTGCCAGCAGCTCCGGGACAGGGTTTCAAGAGACCCAGTACTTC
TRBJ2-3,few,TRBD2,16,TRBV7-3,CASSLTSGGGTDTQYF,TGTGCCAGCAGCTTAACCAGCGGGGGGGGCACAGATACGCAGTATTTT
TRBJ2-5,NA,TRBD2,16,TRBV19,CASSPWTSGAQETQYF,TGTGCCAGTAGCCCTTGGACTAGCGGAGCTCAAGAGACCCAGTACTTC
TRBJ1-2,few,NA,12,TRBV28,CASSNGGRGYTF,TGTGCCAGCAGCAACGGGGGGCGGGGCTACACCTTC
TRBJ1-1,few,NA,14,TRBV7-9,CASSLSRVGTEAFF,TGTGCCAGCAGCTTATCCAGGGTCGGCACTGAAGCTTTCTTT
TRBJ1-6,few,NA,12,TRBV12-3/TRBV12-4,CASSLLRSPLHF,TGTGCCAGCAGTTTACTACGTTCACCCCTCCACTTT
TRBJ2-5,NA,TRBD2,15,TRBV25-1,CASSVGRGIQETQYF,TGTGCCAGCAGTGTAGGGCGGGGGATCCAAGAGACCCAGTACTTC
TRBJ2-7,few,TRBD1,15,TRBV14,CASSLRDRATYEQYF,TGTGCCAGCAGCCTCAGGGACAGGGCCACCTACGAGCAGTACTTC
TRBJ2-7,many,TRBD1,13,TRBV12-3/TRBV12-4,CASRAGTGVEQYF,TGTGCCAGCAGGGCCGGGACAGGGGTCGAGCAGTACTTC
TRBJ2-3,few,TRBD2,13,TRBV4-2,CASSPWEGDTQYF,TGTGCCAGCAGCCCGTGGGAGGGAGATACGCAGTATTTT
TRBJ1-4,NA,NA,15,TRBV14,CASSQGQTKDEKLFF,TGTGCCAGCAGCCAAGGCCAAACGAAAGATGAAAAACTGTTTTTT
TRBJ2-3,NA,TRBD2,11,TRBV29-1,CSVLTSLTQYF,TGCAGCGTTCTGACTAGCCTGACGCAGTATTTT